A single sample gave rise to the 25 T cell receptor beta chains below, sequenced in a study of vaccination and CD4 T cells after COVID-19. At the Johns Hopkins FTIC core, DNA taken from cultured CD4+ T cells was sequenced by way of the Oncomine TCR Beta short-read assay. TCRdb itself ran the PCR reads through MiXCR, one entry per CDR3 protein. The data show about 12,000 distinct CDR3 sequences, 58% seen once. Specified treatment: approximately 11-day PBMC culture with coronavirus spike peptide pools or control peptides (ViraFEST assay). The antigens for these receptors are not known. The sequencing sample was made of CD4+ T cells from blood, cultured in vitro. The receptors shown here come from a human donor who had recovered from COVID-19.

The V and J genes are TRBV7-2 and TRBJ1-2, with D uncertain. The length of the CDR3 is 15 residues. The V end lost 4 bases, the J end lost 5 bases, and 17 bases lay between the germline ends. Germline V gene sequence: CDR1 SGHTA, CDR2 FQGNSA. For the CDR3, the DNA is TGTGCCAGCAGCTCCCCCCGGGAGGGAGTATATGGCTACACCTTC. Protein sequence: CASSSPREGVYGYTF.

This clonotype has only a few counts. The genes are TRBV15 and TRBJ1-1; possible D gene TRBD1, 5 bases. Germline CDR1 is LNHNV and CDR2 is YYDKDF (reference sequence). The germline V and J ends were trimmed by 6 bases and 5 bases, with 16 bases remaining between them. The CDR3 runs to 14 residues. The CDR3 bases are TGTGCCACCAGTACGGGACCCGGGGAGACTGAAGCTTTCTTT. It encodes CATSTGPGETEAFF. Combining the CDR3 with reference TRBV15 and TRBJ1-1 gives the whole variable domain DAMVIQNPRYQVTQFGKPVTLSCSQTLNHNVMYWYQQKSSQAPKLLFHYYDKDFNNEADTPDNFQSRRPNTSFCFLDIRSPGLGDTAMYLCATSTGPGETEAFFGQGTRLTVV.

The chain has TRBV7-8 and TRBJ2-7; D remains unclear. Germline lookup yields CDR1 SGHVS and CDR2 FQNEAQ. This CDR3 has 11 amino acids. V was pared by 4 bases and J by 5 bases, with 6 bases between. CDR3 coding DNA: TGTGCCAGCAGCTCCCTACACGAGCAGTACTTC. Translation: CASSSLHEQYF.

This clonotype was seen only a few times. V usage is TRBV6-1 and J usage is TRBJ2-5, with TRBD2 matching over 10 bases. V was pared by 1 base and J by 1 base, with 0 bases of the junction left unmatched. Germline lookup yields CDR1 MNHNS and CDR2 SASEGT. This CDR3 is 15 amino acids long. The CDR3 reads CASSEGLAGQETQYF. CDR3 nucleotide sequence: TGTGCCAGCAGTGAAGGACTAGCGGGCCAAGAGACCCAGTACTTC.

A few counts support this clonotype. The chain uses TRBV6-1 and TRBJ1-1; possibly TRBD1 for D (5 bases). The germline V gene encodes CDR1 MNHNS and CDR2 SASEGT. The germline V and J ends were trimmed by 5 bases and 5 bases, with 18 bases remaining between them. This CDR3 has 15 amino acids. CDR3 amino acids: CASSPPGSRGTEAFF. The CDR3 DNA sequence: TGTGCCAGCAGTCCTCCCGGGTCGCGGGGGACTGAAGCTTTCTTT.

The CDR3 sequence is CASRPTSGRLSDTQYF. CDR3 nucleotides: TGTGCCAGCAGGCCGACTAGCGGGAGGCTCTCAGATACGCAGTATTTT. The gene calls are TRBV11-2 and TRBJ2-3; 13 bases are shared with TRBD2. CDR1 is SGHAT, CDR2 FQNNGV, per germline. This CDR3 comprises 16 residues. The trim removed 6 bases at V and 4 bases at J, leaving 7 bases unmatched.

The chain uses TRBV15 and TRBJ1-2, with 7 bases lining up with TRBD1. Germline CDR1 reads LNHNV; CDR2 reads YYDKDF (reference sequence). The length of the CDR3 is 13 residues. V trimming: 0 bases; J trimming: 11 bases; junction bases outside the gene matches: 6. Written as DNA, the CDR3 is TGTGCCACCAGCAGAGATAGGTTGACAGGGTACACCTTC. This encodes CATSRDRLTGYTF.

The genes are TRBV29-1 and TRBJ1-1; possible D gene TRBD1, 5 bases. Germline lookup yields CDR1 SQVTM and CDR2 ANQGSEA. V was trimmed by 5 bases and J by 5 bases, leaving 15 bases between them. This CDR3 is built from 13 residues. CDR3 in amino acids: CSVLEGRLTEAFF. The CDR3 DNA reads TGCAGCGTTTTGGAGGGGCGGTTAACTGAAGCTTTCTTT.

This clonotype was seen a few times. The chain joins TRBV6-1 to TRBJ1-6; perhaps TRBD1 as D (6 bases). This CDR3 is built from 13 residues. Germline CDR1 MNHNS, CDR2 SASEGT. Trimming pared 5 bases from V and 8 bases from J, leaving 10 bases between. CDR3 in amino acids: CASSPRGYSPLHF. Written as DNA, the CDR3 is TGTGCCAGCAGTCCCAGGGGATATTCACCCCTCCACTTT.

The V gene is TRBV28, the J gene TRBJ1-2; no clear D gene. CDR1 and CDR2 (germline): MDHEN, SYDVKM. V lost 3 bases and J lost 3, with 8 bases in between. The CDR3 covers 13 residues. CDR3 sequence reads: CASSLTADYGYTF. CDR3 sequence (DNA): TGTGCCAGCAGTTTGACGGCGGACTATGGCTACACCTTC.

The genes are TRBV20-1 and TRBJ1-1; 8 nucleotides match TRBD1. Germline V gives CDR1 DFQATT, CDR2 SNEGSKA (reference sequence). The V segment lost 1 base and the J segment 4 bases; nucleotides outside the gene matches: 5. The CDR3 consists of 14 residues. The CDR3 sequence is CSARAGQGGTEAFF. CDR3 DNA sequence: TGCAGTGCTAGAGCCGGACAGGGTGGCACTGAAGCTTTCTTT.

CDR3 DNA: TGCAGTGCTAGAGATCTAGCGGGAAGCACAGATACGCAGTATTTT. Protein: CSARDLAGSTDTQYF. The chain has TRBV20-1 and TRBJ2-3; 9 bases match TRBD2. J lost 0 bases, V lost 0 bases, and 1 base had no gene match. Germline lookup yields CDR1 DFQATT and CDR2 SNEGSKA (reference sequence). This CDR3 contains 15 residues.

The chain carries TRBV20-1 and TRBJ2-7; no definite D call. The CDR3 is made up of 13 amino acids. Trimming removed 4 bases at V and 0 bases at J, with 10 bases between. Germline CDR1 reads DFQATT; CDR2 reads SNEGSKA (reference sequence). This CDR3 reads CSANPEYSYEQYF. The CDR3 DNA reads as TGCAGTGCTAACCCCGAGTACTCCTACGAGCAGTACTTC.

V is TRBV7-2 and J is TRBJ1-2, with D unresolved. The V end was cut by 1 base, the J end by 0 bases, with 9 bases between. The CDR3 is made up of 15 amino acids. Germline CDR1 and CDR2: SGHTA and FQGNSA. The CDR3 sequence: CASSLDGGTNYGYTF. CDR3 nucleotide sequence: TGTGCCAGCAGCTTAGATGGCGGGACTAACTATGGCTACACCTTC.

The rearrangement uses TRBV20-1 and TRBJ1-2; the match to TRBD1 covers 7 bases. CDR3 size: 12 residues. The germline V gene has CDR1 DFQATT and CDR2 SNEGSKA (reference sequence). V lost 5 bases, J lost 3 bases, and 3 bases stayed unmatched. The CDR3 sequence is CSAHTGDYGYTF. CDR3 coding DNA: TGCAGTGCTCACACAGGGGACTATGGCTACACCTTC.

CDR3 amino acids: CASSATEGWQPQHF. Written as DNA, the CDR3 is TGTGCCAGCAGCGCCACAGAGGGTTGGCAGCCCCAGCATTTT. V and J are TRBV9 and TRBJ1-5; no firm D call. V shed 3 bases and J shed 7 bases, with 14 bases lying between them. The CDR3 is made up of 14 amino acids. From germline, CDR1 is SGDLS and CDR2 YYNGEE. Drawing the rest from reference TRBV9 and TRBJ1-5, the complete variable domain is DSGVTQTPKHLITATGQRVTLRCSPRSGDLSVYWYQQSLDQGLQFLIQYYNGEERAKGNILERFSAQQFPDLHSELNLSSLELGDSALYFCASSATEGWQPQHFGDGTRLSIL.

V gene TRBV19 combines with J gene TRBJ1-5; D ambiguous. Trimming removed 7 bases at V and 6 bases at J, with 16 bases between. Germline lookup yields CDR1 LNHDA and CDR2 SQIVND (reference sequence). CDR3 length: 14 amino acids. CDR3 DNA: TGTGCCAGTAAGTTAGGAGGGTATGGTCAGCCCCAGCATTTT. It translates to CASKLGGYGQPQHF.

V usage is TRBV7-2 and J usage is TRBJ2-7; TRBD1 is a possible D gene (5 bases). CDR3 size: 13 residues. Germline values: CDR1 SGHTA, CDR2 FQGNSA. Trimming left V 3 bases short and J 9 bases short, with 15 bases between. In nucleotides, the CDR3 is TGTGCCAGCAGCTTGCCCCGGACACCCGGGCAGTACTTC. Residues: CASSLPRTPGQYF. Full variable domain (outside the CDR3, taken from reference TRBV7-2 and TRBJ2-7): GAGVSQSPSNKVTEKGKDVELRCDPISGHTALYWYRQSLGQGLEFLIYFQGNSAPDKSGLPSDRFSAERTGGSVSTLTIQRTQQEDSAVYLCASSLPRTPGQYFGPGTRLTVT.

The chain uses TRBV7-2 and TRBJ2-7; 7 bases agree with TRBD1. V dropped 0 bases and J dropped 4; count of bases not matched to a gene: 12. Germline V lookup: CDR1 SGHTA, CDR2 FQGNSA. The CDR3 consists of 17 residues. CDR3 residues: CASSLAGLGRGFYEQYF. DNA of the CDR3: TGTGCCAGCAGCTTAGCAGGTTTGGGCAGGGGGTTTTACGAGCAGTACTTC.

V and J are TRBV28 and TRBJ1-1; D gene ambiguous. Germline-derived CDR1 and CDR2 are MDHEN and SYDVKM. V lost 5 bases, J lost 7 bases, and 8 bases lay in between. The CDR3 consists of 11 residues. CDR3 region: CASSPQDEAFF. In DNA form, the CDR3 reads TGTGCCAGCAGTCCGCAGGATGAAGCTTTCTTT.

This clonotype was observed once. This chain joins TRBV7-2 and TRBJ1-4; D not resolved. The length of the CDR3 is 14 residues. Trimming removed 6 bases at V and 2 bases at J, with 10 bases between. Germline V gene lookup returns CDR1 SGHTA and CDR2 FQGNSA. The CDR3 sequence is CASSPGPTNEKLFF. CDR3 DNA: TGTGCCAGCAGTCCCGGGCCTACTAATGAAAAACTGTTTTTT.

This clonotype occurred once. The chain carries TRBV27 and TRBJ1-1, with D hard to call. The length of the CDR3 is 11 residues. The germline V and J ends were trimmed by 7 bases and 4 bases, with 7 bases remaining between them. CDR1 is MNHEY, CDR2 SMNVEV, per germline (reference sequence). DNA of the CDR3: TGTGCCAGCAAAAGGTTCACTGAAGCTTTCTTT. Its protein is CASKRFTEAFF.

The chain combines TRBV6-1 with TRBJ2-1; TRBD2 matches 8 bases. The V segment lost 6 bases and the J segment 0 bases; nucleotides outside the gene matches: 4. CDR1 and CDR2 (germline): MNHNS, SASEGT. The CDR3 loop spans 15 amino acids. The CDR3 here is CASSRTSGSYNEQFF. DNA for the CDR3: TGTGCCAGCAGCCGTACTAGCGGCTCCTACAATGAGCAGTTCTTC.

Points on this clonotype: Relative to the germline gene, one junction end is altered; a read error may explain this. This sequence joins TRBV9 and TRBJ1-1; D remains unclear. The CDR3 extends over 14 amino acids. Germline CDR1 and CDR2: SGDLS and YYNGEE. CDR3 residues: CASSIRPENTEALF. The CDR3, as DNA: TGTGCCAGCAGCATCCGACCGGAGAACACTGAAGCTCTCTTT.

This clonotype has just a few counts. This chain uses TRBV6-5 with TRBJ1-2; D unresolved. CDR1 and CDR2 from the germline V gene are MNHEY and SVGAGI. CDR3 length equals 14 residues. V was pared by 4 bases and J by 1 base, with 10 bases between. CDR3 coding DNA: TGTGCCAGCAGTTTAGTAGGGAATAACTATGGCTACACCTTC. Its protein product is CASSLVGNNYGYTF.